The entry below describes one T cell receptor (beta chain). Alongside a J-beta primer mix, a sample-barcoded 5' primer served in a second PCR lasting about 6 to 11 cycles. MiXCR, applied by TCRdb to the 5' RACE reads, yields one record per CDR3 protein. The sample yields more than 1,000,000 distinct CDR3 sequences, 20% to 25% seen once. Between the trimmed V and J ends, which lost 6 bases and 1 base, there was a span of 16 bases. Germline V gene lookup returns CDR1 MDHEN and CDR2 SYDVKM. This CDR3 has 16 residues. The data were obtained in a study of blood T cells in healthy people across ages. These data were also reused for a study on T cells of mothers and their children. As reported in that work: Slightly, though not significantly, more overlap was seen in related than in unrelated mother-child pairs.

V gene TRBV28 combines with J gene TRBJ1-5; the D is unclear. This sequence originates from a girl aged 2 to 10 in good health. The sample was blood. CDR3 protein: CASSPRASSSNQPQHF. DNA of the CDR3: TGTGCCAGCAGCCCTCGGGCCTCCTCGAGCAATCAGCCCCAGCATTTT.